These T cell receptor beta chains were read from a single sample in a study of identical twins. TCRdb independently ran MiXCR on the 5' RACE reads; one entry per CDR3 protein. The sample holds some 760,000 distinct CDR3 sequences, around a sixth seen once. This sample also belongs to another study, concerning T cells expressing NK-cell markers.

The sequencing input was PBMCs. The receptors were gathered from a woman aged 18-29 years in good health. The CDR3 runs from the conserved cysteine through the conserved F or W. Each record gives: clone size, D gene, J gene, V gene, CDR3 protein, CDR3 DNA. A D gene is named only where the DNA matches it firmly. Part of the rows lack a size; the others show once, few, many or a class for expanded clones.

>-|-|TRBJ2-2|TRBV6-5
CASSYGPAGSNTGELFF
TGTGCCAGCAGTTACGGCCCCGCTGGTTCGAACACCGGGGAGCTGTTTTTT
>many|-|TRBJ2-5|TRBV12-3/TRBV12-4
CASSFRGDETQYF
TGTGCCAGCAGTTTTAGGGGGGACGAGACCCAGTACTTC
>-|TRBD2|TRBJ2-2|TRBV6-1
CATYGGVLITGELFF
TGTGCCACCTACGGGGGGGTGCTAATCACCGGGGAGCTGTTTTTT
>-|TRBD2|TRBJ2-3|TRBV7-6
CASSLEARGGSTDTQYF
TGTGCCAGCAGCTTAGAGGCGCGGGGGGGAAGCACAGATACGCAGTATTTT
>few|-|TRBJ2-5|TRBV3-1
CASSQVRGRRETQYF
TGTGCCAGCAGCCAAGTGCGTGGGAGGAGGGAGACCCAGTACTTC
>few|-|TRBJ1-1|TRBV12-3/TRBV12-4
CASAYQMNTEAFF
TGTGCCAGCGCCTACCAGATGAACACTGAAGCTTTCTTT
>-|-|TRBJ2-5|TRBV12-3/TRBV12-4
CASSFRIETQYF
TGTGCCAGCAGTTTCCGGATAGAGACCCAGTACTTC
>few|TRBD1|TRBJ2-7|TRBV9
CASSLRTGGNYEQYF
TGTGCCAGCAGCCTCCGGACAGGGGGCAACTACGAGCAGTACTTC
>few|TRBD2|TRBJ2-3|TRBV10-3
CAISDLAGGTDTQYF
TGTGCCATCAGTGACCTAGCGGGAGGCACAGATACGCAGTATTTT
>once|-|TRBJ2-7|TRBV6-1
CASSERSSRTPGAPHYEQYF
TGTGCCAGCAGTGAAAGGAGCAGCAGGACACCCGGTGCCCCTCATTACGAGCAGTACTTC
>-|-|TRBJ2-1|TRBV29-1
CSASRTDSYNEQFF
TGCAGCGCCTCTCGCACAGACTCCTACAATGAGCAGTTCTTC
>-|-|TRBJ2-7|TRBV20-1
CSALVSSYEQYF
TGCAGTGCCTTAGTAAGCTCCTACGAGCAGTACTTC
>many|-|TRBJ2-4|TRBV6-4
CASITGDSKRAKNIQYF
TGTGCCAGCATTACCGGGGACTCTAAGCGGGCCAAAAACATTCAGTACTTC
>many|-|TRBJ2-7|TRBV7-9
CASSLGAEEYF
TGTGCCAGCAGCTTAGGGGCCGAGGAGTACTTC
>-|TRBD2|TRBJ2-2|TRBV12-3/TRBV12-4
CASTLLAGAGELFF
TGTGCCAGCACCCTACTAGCGGGGGCTGGGGAGCTGTTTTTT
>many|TRBD2|TRBJ2-3|TRBV12-3/TRBV12-4
CASSQLAGEDTQYF
TGTGCCAGCAGTCAACTAGCGGGGGAAGATACGCAGTATTTT
>-|-|TRBJ1-5|TRBV7-8
CASSSSLGYSNQPQHF
TGTGCCAGCAGCTCATCTCTGGGATATAGCAATCAGCCCCAGCATTTT
>-|TRBD2|TRBJ2-1|TRBV7-3
CASSHRTSGLGNEQFF
TGTGCCAGCAGCCACAGGACTAGCGGGTTAGGGAATGAGCAGTTCTTC
>few|TRBD1|TRBJ2-7|TRBV7-2
CASSLGTGGWGEQYF
TGTGCCAGCAGCTTGGGGACAGGGGGCTGGGGCGAGCAGTACTTC
>few|TRBD1|TRBJ1-2|TRBV27
CASSSAGTGEGYTF
TGTGCCAGCAGCTCCGCCGGGACAGGGGAAGGCTACACCTTC
>few|-|TRBJ2-1|TRBV6-1
CASSHAGSSYNEQFF
TGTGCCAGCAGCCACGCGGGGAGCTCCTACAATGAGCAGTTCTTC
>-|-|TRBJ2-1|TRBV5-1
CASSLEPGNNEQFF
TGCGCCAGCAGCTTGGAGCCGGGCAACAATGAGCAGTTCTTC
>-|TRBD2|TRBJ2-3|TRBV20-1
CSAPIAGGSTDTQYF
TGCAGTGCTCCTATAGCGGGGGGGAGCACAGATACGCAGTATTTT
>-|TRBD2|TRBJ2-1|TRBV9
CASSASTPLRLAGGGNEQFF
TGTGCCAGCAGCGCCTCCACCCCACTGCGGCTAGCGGGGGGTGGCAATGAGCAGTTCTTC
>few|-|TRBJ2-1|TRBV20-1
CSASGAGPPSDYNEQFF
TGCAGTGCCAGCGGCGCGGGTCCCCCGTCTGACTACAATGAGCAGTTCTTC
>-|-|TRBJ2-5|TRBV4-2
CASSQGTSRQETQYF
TGTGCCAGCAGCCAAGGAACTAGTCGACAAGAGACCCAGTACTTC
>-|-|TRBJ2-1|TRBV15
CATSRQSGDNQFF
TGTGCCACCAGCAGACAAAGCGGGGACAATCAGTTCTTC
>few|-|TRBJ2-1|TRBV2
CASSGAGSSYNEQFF
TGTGCCAGCAGTGGAGCAGGGAGCTCCTACAATGAGCAGTTCTTC
>-|TRBD1|TRBJ1-5|TRBV10-3
CAISESTGRGQPQHF
TGTGCCATCAGTGAGTCGACAGGGAGAGGCCAGCCCCAGCATTTT
>few|-|TRBJ1-1|TRBV12-3/TRBV12-4
CASSRTQTEAFF
TGTGCCAGCAGTCGGACGCAGACTGAAGCTTTCTTT
>-|TRBD1|TRBJ1-2|TRBV27
CASSLRRTGGFSGYTF
TGTGCCAGCAGTCTTCGACGGACAGGGGGCTTCTCTGGCTACACCTTC
>few|-|TRBJ2-1|TRBV24-1
CATSDIGFNEQFF
TGTGCCACCAGTGATATAGGGTTCAATGAGCAGTTCTTC
>-|-|TRBJ1-1|TRBV6-2/TRBV6-3
CASSYAIGTANTEAFF
TGTGCCAGCAGTTACGCCATAGGGACGGCGAACACTGAAGCTTTCTTT
>few|TRBD2|TRBJ2-2|TRBV6-5
CASSYQPSGYTGELFF
TGTGCCAGCAGTTACCAGCCTAGCGGGTACACCGGGGAGCTGTTTTTT
>-|TRBD1|TRBJ2-6|TRBV6-2/TRBV6-3
CASSYVPGRGSGANVLTF
TGTGCCAGCAGTTACGTCCCCGGCAGGGGGTCTGGGGCCAACGTCCTGACTTTC
>few|-|TRBJ2-3|TRBV4-3
CASSQWTSRSDTQYF
TGCGCCAGCAGCCAATGGACCTCACGATCAGATACGCAGTATTTT
>-|-|TRBJ1-2|TRBV24-1
CATSDSGRSGYTF
TGTGCCACCAGTGATAGTGGGCGTTCTGGCTACACCTTC
>-|TRBD1|TRBJ2-3|TRBV20-1
CSARDARGYTSTDTQYF
TGCAGTGCTAGAGATGCCAGGGGGTATACAAGCACAGATACGCAGTATTTT
>-|-|TRBJ2-5|TRBV6-1
CASRTGFQETQYF
TGTGCCAGCAGGACAGGTTTCCAAGAGACCCAGTACTTC
>few|TRBD1|TRBJ2-1|TRBV12-3/TRBV12-4
CASSWDRGVERDEQFF
TGTGCCAGCAGTTGGGACAGGGGGGTCGAGCGGGATGAGCAGTTCTTC
>-|TRBD2|TRBJ2-1|TRBV20-1
CSARDWLAGDVQFF
TGCAGTGCTAGAGATTGGCTAGCGGGAGACGTGCAGTTCTTC
>-|TRBD1|TRBJ1-1|TRBV6-5
CASSYGTGMVEAFF
TGTGCCAGCAGTTACGGGACAGGGATGGTTGAAGCTTTCTTT
>-|-|TRBJ2-3|TRBV9
CASSASPGANTDTQYF
TGTGCCAGCAGCGCCTCCCCCGGCGCAAACACAGATACGCAGTATTTT
>-|-|TRBJ2-7|TRBV6-1
CASGVAGQTYEQYF
TGTGCCAGCGGTGTGGCAGGACAGACCTACGAGCAGTACTTC
>-|-|TRBJ2-7|TRBV6-5
CASSYPRRTAIQSSYEQYF
TGTGCCAGCAGTTACCCCCGGAGGACAGCTATCCAAAGCTCCTACGAGCAGTACTTC
>many|-|TRBJ2-5|TRBV12-3/TRBV12-4
CASSPMTMETQYF
TGTGCCAGCAGTCCTATGACAATGGAGACCCAGTACTTC
>once|-|TRBJ2-7|TRBV9
CASSSPRTEQYF
TGTGCCAGCAGCTCCCCCAGGACGGAGCAGTACTTC
>few|-|TRBJ2-1|TRBV5-1
CASSPATPPSYNEQFF
TGCGCCAGCAGCCCAGCGACCCCTCCTTCCTACAATGAGCAGTTCTTC
>-|TRBD1|TRBJ1-6|TRBV4-3
CASSPGQFNGSPLHF
TGCGCCAGCAGCCCGGGACAGTTCAACGGTTCACCCCTCCACTTT
>few|-|TRBJ2-5|TRBV18
CASSPDRQEWETQYF
TGTGCCAGCTCACCGGACCGACAGGAGTGGGAGACCCAGTACTTC
>-|TRBD2|TRBJ2-1|TRBV11-2
CASSLVGTSGHNEQFF
TGTGCCAGCAGCTTAGTCGGGACTAGCGGCCACAATGAGCAGTTCTTC
>-|-|TRBJ2-5|TRBV3-1
CASSQGWGSAETQYF
TGTGCCAGCAGCCAAGGATGGGGGAGCGCGGAGACCCAGTACTTC
>-|-|TRBJ2-5|TRBV7-2
CASSLVTAQETQYF
TGTGCCAGCAGCTTAGTTACAGCCCAAGAGACCCAGTACTTC
>-|-|TRBJ2-5|TRBV2
CASSDGILETQYF
TGTGCCAGCAGTGATGGGATACTAGAGACCCAGTACTTC
>few|-|TRBJ2-7|TRBV4-3
CASSQLPFYEQYF
TGCGCCAGCAGCCAATTACCCTTCTACGAGCAGTACTTC